This TCR beta chain was observed in a study of T cell repertoires in cytomegalovirus infection. Study-wide background: Public TCR beta signatures were indicative of both CMV infection and a matching HLA type.

Germline V gives CDR1 DFQATT, CDR2 SNEGSKA (reference sequence). This CDR3 region has 8 residues. Trimming shortened V by 5 bases and J by 9 bases, and 2 bases separated the two germline ends. Regarding the study as a whole: HLA-C-restricted CMV clonotypes gave the most frequent clonotype in two of eight donors.

TCRdb called the reads again in MiXCR, with one record for every CDR3 protein. The sample includes roughly 630,000 distinct CDR3 sequences, 20% to 25% of them seen just once. A remark on this clonotype: Its antigen remains unidentified.

The chain carries TRBV20-1 and TRBJ2-1, with no clear D. This receptor was taken from a human donor in good health (CMV status not recorded). Some clones in this sample may be carry-over from other donors' samples. The sequenced sample consisted of CD8+ T cells from PBMCs. CDR3 DNA: TGCAGTGCTGGTGAGCAGTTCTTC. This sequence encodes CSAGEQFF.